The sample holds a few counts of the clone carrying this T cell receptor beta chain. In assigning cohorts, the study relied on participant-reported clinical history. Per the authors' pipeline: Using reference gene primer amplification, nucleated cell counts were estimated. Produced via immunoSEQ multiplex PCR; TCRdb's table is partial and in-frame only. The V and J calls and clone size are taken from that table; D and trimming were inferred from the DNA. Here the sample spans fewer than 250,000 clones, roughly 85% being singletons. This specimen belongs to a study of blood T cell repertoires in COVID-19. Study information: Researchers got acute and convalescent COVID-19 samples from the United States, Italy and Spain. Nucleic acid was either cDNA or gDNA, and it came from T cells, B-cell-depleted T cells, or PBMCs.

There are 14 residues in the CDR3. The TCR sequence derives from a woman aged 40 to 50 with acute COVID-19. Sequencing input: PBMCs or T cells enriched from blood (not recorded which). The chain couples TRBV12-2 to TRBJ2-7; the D call of TRBD2 is as the table states it, not checked on the DNA. TRBV12-2 is recorded as a pseudogene. The CDR3 DNA reads TGTGCAAGTCGCTTGAGGACTGATAGCTCCGAGCAGTACTTC. It specifies CASRLRTDSSEQYF.